This TCR beta chain was sequenced in a study of blood T cell repertoires in COVID-19. Study background: From T cells, B-cell-depleted T cells, or PBMCs came the material, which was cDNA or gDNA.

CDR3 length equals 14 residues. Germline V lookup: CDR1 SGHRS, CDR2 YFSETQ. The age range of participants was about 18 to 95 years, with residence in about two dozen US areas. In the case of this clone: One junction end disagrees with the germline gene, perhaps due to a read error.

Per the original data handling: Amplifying reference gene primers gave estimates of nucleated cell counts. TCRdb keeps only in-frame clones here, not all; method: immunoSEQ multiplex PCR. D and trimming were read from the DNA, whereas the V and J calls and clone size are those reported in that table. Of about 360,000 clones in the sample, roughly 86% are singletons; the top ten hold approximately 1.2%. This sequence originates from a man in his thirties or forties who had recovered from COVID-19. The sequencing sample was made of PBMCs or T cells enriched from blood (not recorded which). The chain is built from TRBV5-1 and TRBJ2-2; a weak D match, TRBD1 (6 bases). In DNA form, the CDR3 reads TGCGCCAGCAGATTGGGACATACCACCGGGGAGCTGTTTTTT. Its protein product is CASRLGHTTGELFF. Filled out from reference TRBV5-1 and TRBJ2-2, the complete variable domain reads KAGVTQTPRYLIKTRGQQVTLSCSPISGHRSVSWYQQTPGQGLQFLFEYFSETQRNKGNFPGRFSGRQFSNSRSEMNVSTLELGDSALYLCASRLGHTTGELFFGEGSRLTVL.